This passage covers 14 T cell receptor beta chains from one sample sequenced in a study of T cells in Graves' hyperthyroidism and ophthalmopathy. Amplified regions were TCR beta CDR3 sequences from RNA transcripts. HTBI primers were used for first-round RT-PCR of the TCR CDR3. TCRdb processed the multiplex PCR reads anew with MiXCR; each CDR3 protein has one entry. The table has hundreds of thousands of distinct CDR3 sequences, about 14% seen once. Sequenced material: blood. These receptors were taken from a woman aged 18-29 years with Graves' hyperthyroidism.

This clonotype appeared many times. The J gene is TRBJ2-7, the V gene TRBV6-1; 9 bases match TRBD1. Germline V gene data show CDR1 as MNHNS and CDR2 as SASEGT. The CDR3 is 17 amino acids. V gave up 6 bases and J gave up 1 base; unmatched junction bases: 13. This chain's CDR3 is CASRSNRGHARSYEQYF. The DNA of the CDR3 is TGTGCCAGCAGATCGAACAGGGGGCACGCGCGTTCCTACGAGCAGTACTTC.

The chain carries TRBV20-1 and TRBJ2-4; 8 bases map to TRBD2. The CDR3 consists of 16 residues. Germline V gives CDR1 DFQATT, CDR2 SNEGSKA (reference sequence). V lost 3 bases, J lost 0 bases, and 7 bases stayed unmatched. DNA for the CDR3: TGCAGTGCTAGCGGGAGGGCCAACCTAGCCAAAAACATTCAGTACTTC. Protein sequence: CSASGRANLAKNIQYF.

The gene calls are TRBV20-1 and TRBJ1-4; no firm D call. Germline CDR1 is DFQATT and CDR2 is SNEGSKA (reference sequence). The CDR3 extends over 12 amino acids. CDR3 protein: CSARISNEKLFF. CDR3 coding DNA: TGCAGCGCGCGGATCTCTAATGAAAAACTGTTTTTT.

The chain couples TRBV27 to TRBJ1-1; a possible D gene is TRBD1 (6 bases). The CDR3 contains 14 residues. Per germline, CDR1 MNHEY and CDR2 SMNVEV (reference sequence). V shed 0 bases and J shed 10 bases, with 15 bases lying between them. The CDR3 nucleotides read TGTGCCAGCAGTTTATCGGGTACAGGGTTTGGAGCTTTCTTT. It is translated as CASSLSGTGFGAFF.

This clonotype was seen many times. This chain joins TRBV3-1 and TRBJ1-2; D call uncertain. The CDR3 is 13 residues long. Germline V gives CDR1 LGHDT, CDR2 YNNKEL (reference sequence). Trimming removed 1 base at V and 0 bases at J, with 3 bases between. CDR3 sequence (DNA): TGTGCCAGCAGCCAAGGGACTAACTATGGCTACACCTTC. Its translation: CASSQGTNYGYTF.

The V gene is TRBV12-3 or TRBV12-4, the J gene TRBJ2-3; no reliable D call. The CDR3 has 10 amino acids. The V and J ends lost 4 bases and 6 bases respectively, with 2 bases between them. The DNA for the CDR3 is TGTGCCAGCAGTTGGGATACGCAGTATTTT. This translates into CASSWDTQYF.

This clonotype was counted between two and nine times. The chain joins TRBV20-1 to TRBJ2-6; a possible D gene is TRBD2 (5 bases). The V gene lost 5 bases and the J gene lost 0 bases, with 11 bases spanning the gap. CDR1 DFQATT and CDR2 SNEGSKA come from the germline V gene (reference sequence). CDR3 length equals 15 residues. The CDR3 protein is CSAHTGSSGANVLTF. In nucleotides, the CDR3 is TGCAGTGCTCATACTGGGAGCTCTGGGGCCAACGTCCTGACTTTC.

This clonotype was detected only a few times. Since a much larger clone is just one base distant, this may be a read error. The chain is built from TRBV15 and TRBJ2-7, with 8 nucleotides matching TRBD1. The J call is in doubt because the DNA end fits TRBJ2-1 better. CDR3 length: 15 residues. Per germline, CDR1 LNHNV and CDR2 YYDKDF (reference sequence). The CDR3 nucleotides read TGTGCCACCAGCGCCGCCGGGACAGGATGGTACGAGCAGTTCTTC. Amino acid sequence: CATSAAGTGWYEQFF.

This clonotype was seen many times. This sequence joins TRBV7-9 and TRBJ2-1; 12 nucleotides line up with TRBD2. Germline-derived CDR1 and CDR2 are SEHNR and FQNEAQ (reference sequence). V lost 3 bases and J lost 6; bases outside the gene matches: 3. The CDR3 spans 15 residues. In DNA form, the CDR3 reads TGTGCCAGCAGCTTTGCTAGCGGGAGGGCCAATGAGCAGTTCTTC. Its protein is CASSFASGRANEQFF.

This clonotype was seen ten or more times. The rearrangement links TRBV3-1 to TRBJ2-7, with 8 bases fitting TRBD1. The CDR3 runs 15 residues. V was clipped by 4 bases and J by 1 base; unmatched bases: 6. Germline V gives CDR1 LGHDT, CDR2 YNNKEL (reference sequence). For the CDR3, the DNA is TGTGCCAGCAGCCTCTCAGGGGGCAAATCCTACGAGCAGTACTTC. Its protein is CASSLSGGKSYEQYF.

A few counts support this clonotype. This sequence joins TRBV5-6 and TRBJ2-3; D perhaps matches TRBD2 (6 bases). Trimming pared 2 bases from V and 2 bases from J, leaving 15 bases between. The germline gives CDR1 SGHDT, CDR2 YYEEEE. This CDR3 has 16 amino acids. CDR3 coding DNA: TGTGCCAGCAGCTTCCGAACGGGACTTGACACAGATACGCAGTATTTT. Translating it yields CASSFRTGLDTDTQYF.

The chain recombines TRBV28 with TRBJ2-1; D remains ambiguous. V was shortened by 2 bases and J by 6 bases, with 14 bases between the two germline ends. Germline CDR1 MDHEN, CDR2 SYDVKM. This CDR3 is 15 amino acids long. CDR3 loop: CASSLTITLANEQFF. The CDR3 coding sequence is TGTGCCAGCAGTTTAACCATAACGTTGGCCAATGAGCAGTTCTTC.

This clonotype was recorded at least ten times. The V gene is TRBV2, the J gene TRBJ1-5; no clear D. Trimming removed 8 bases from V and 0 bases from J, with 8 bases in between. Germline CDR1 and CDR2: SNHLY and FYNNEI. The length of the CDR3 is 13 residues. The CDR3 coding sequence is TGTGCCAGCTGTCACGATAGCAATCAGCCCCAGCATTTT. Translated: CASCHDSNQPQHF.

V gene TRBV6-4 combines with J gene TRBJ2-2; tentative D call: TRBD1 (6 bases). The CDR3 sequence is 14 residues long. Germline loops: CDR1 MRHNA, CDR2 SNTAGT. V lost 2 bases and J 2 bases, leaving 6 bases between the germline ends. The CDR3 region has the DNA TGTGCCAGCAGTGACGGGACAAACACCGGGGAGCTGTTTTTT. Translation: CASSDGTNTGELFF.